Listed below are T cell receptor beta chains from one sample, sequenced in a study of cytomegalovirus exposure and HLA in healthy donors. The table came from immunoSEQ multiplex PCR; TCRdb's copy has only in-frame clones and leaves some out. Among 160,000 or so clones listed, around nine tenths were seen once. The sequencing input was PBMCs. The receptors here all came from a woman under 40 in good health and CMV-seronegative. Both conserved end residues are part of each CDR3. D genes are given only for firm matches. Expanded clones are given a class, and other clones once, few, many or no size at all.

>TRBD1|TRBV28|NA|TRBJ2-1
CASSSPGQGADEQFF
TGTGCCAGCAGTTCCCCGGGACAGGGTGCCGATGAGCAGTTCTTC
>NA|TRBV6-5|NA|TRBJ1-1
CASSYSDGEAFF
TGTGCCAGCAGTTACTCCGACGGGGAAGCTTTCTTT
>TRBD2|TRBV6-1|NA|TRBJ2-2
CARERGGLSTGELFF
TGTGCCAGGGAGCGGGGGGGACTTAGCACCGGGGAGCTGTTTTTT
>NA|TRBV21-1|once|TRBJ2-7
CASSKEETGSLGYEQYF
TGTGCCAGCAGCAAAGAGGAGACAGGGAGTCTTGGCTACGAGCAGTACTTC
>TRBD2|TRBV14|NA|TRBJ2-3
CASKIAGGLTDTQYF
TGTGCCAGCAAGATAGCGGGGGGGCTCACAGATACGCAGTATTTT
>TRBD1|TRBV6-1|NA|TRBJ2-1
CASSVMGQGRQFF
TGTGCCAGCAGTGTGATGGGACAGGGACGACAGTTCTTC
>TRBD1|TRBV18|few|TRBJ2-2
CASSHGTGSGELFF
TGTGCCAGCTCACACGGGACAGGGAGCGGGGAGCTGTTTTTT
>TRBD1|TRBV27|NA|TRBJ2-7
CASSRKGTGAYEQYF
TGTGCCAGCAGCCGTAAGGGTACAGGGGCCTACGAGCAGTACTTC
>TRBD1|TRBV11-3|NA|TRBJ2-1
CASSLGAGGNYEQFF
TGTGCCAGCAGCTTAGGGGCAGGGGGTAACTATGAGCAGTTCTTC
>NA|TRBV11-2|NA|TRBJ2-1
CASSRRQEYNEQFF
TGTGCCAGCAGCCGAAGACAGGAATACAATGAGCAGTTCTTC
>NA|TRBV2|NA|TRBJ2-7
CASSAETVAYEQYF
TGTGCCAGCAGTGCCGAGACAGTAGCCTACGAGCAGTACTTC
>NA|TRBV7-9|NA|TRBJ2-2
CASSPKSVNTGELFF
TGTGCCAGCAGTCCTAAATCCGTGAACACCGGGGAGCTGTTTTTT
>TRBD2|TRBV11-2|NA|TRBJ2-3
CASIVAGVGTDTQYF
TGTGCCAGCATCGTAGCGGGGGTCGGGACAGATACGCAGTATTTT
>TRBD1|TRBV6-5|NA|TRBJ1-1
CASSRTGDEAFF
TGTGCCAGCAGTAGGACAGGGGATGAAGCTTTCTTT
>NA|TRBV27|few|TRBJ2-1
CASSPGWGRTGEPGNEQFF
TGTGCCAGCAGTCCTGGATGGGGCAGAACGGGGGAACCTGGGAATGAGCAGTTCTTC
>TRBD1|TRBV10-3|NA|TRBJ2-1
CAISGQDRGIDEQFF
TGTGCCATCAGTGGACAGGACAGGGGTATCGATGAGCAGTTCTTC
>NA|TRBV4-2|NA|TRBJ1-1
CASSQDRLDRTTEAFF
TGTGCCAGCAGCCAAGATCGCTTGGACAGAACCACTGAAGCTTTCTTT
>NA|TRBV7-9|NA|TRBJ1-2
CASSLGANGYTF
TGTGCCAGCAGCTTAGGGGCCAATGGCTACACCTTC
>NA|TRBV7-9|NA|TRBJ2-7
CASSLGPGSYEQYF
TGTGCCAGCAGCTTAGGGCCGGGATCCTACGAGCAGTACTTC
>NA|TRBV25-1|few|TRBJ2-7
CASSEGLYEQYF
TGTGCCAGCAGTGAGGGCCTCTACGAGCAGTACTTC
>NA|TRBV4-3|NA|TRBJ2-2
CASSQGIQRAAQTHTGELFF
TGCGCCAGCAGCCAAGGCATTCAGCGGGCTGCCCAGACTCACACCGGGGAGCTGTTTTTT
>NA|TRBV10-2|NA|TRBJ1-2
CASSERLDRYYGYTF
TGCGCCAGCAGTGAACGGTTGGACAGATACTATGGCTACACCTTC
>NA|TRBV7-9|NA|TRBJ2-1
CASSLSFNIQGRDEQFF
TGTGCCAGCAGCTTATCATTTAATATCCAGGGAAGGGATGAGCAGTTCTTC
>TRBD1|TRBV6-5|NA|TRBJ1-2
CASSSSTGVYYGYTF
TGTGCCAGCAGTTCCTCGACAGGGGTTTATTATGGCTACACCTTC
>NA|TRBV2|NA|TRBJ1-5
CASSEGGGGFSNQPQHF
TGTGCCAGCAGTGAAGGAGGGGGGGGGTTTAGCAATCAGCCCCAGCATTTT
>TRBD2|TRBV6-6|NA|TRBJ2-3
CASRTSSGGNTDTQYF
TGTGCCAGCAGGACGAGTAGCGGGGGAAACACAGATACGCAGTATTTT
>TRBD2|TRBV30|NA|TRBJ2-5
CAWSRGLAGQETQYF
TGTGCCTGGAGTAGGGGACTAGCGGGGCAAGAGACCCAGTACTTC
>NA|TRBV27|NA|TRBJ2-3
CASSLTPMTGTSTDTQYF
TGTGCCAGCAGTTTAACCCCAATGACAGGTACTAGCACAGATACGCAGTATTTT
>TRBD1|TRBV11-2|NA|TRBJ1-1
CASSLALYPDRGNTEAFF
TGTGCCAGCAGCTTGGCTCTTTATCCTGACAGGGGGAACACTGAAGCTTTCTTT
>NA|TRBV13|NA|TRBJ1-2
CASSLGLEGLNYGYTF
TGTGCCAGCAGCTTAGGCCTGGAGGGGTTAAACTATGGCTACACCTTC
>TRBD1|TRBV5-8|NA|TRBJ1-1
CASSRRTGPNTEAFF
TGTGCCAGCTCTCGAAGGACAGGGCCGAACACTGAAGCTTTCTTT
>NA|TRBV5-6|NA|TRBJ1-2
CASSPGGSQAPYGYTF
TGTGCCAGCAGCCCCGGAGGGTCGCAGGCCCCCTATGGCTACACCTTC
>NA|TRBV5-1|NA|TRBJ2-7
CASSLTGKSEQYF
TGCGCCAGCAGCTTGACAGGGAAGAGCGAGCAGTACTTC
>NA|TRBV5-4|NA|TRBJ2-3
CASSLASLATHTDTQYF
TGTGCCAGCAGCTTGGCCTCTCTAGCGACCCACACAGATACGCAGTATTTT
>TRBD2|TRBV7-9|NA|TRBJ2-1
CASSSTGTSGGKQFF
TGTGCCAGCAGCTCAACCGGGACTAGCGGGGGAAAGCAGTTCTTC
>TRBD1|TRBV6-5|NA|TRBJ1-1
CASKRTGGASEAFF
TGTGCCAGCAAACGTACAGGGGGCGCGTCTGAAGCTTTCTTT
>NA|TRBV11-2|NA|TRBJ2-7
CASSFRQVYEQYF
TGTGCCAGCAGCTTTCGGCAGGTCTACGAGCAGTACTTC
>NA|TRBV7-2|NA|TRBJ2-5
CASSLEERTQYF
TGTGCCAGCAGCCTGGAGGAGAGGACCCAGTACTTC
>NA|TRBV27|NA|TRBJ2-2
CASIETNTGELFF
TGTGCCAGCATAGAGACGAACACCGGGGAGCTGTTTTTT
>NA|TRBV6-5|NA|TRBJ2-1
CASSFGPYNEQFF
TGTGCCAGCAGTTTTGGGCCCTACAATGAGCAGTTCTTC
>NA|TRBV6-1|NA|TRBJ2-3
CASSGSRDTDTQYF
TGTGCCAGCAGTGGATCGCGAGACACAGATACGCAGTATTTT
>TRBD1|TRBV6-4|NA|TRBJ1-4
CASSTTGEGNEKLFF
TGTGCCAGCAGTACGACAGGGGAGGGTAATGAAAAACTGTTTTTT
>TRBD1|TRBV19|NA|TRBJ1-1
CASRHDRGNTEAFF
TGTGCCAGCCGACACGACAGGGGGAACACTGAAGCTTTCTTT
>NA|TRBV27|NA|TRBJ1-2
CASSRVPDYGYTF
TGTGCCAGCAGCAGGGTTCCAGATTATGGCTACACCTTC
>NA|TRBV30|NA|TRBJ2-7
CAWGRYGLRDEQYF
TGTGCCTGGGGACGATACGGACTCAGAGACGAGCAGTACTTC
>NA|TRBV2|NA|TRBJ1-1
CASSFRDMNTEAFF
TGTGCCAGCAGTTTCCGGGACATGAACACTGAAGCTTTCTTT
>NA|TRBV2|NA|TRBJ2-7
CASSDPDMPGLYYEQYF
TGTGCCAGCAGTGACCCGGATATGCCGGGACTCTACTACGAGCAGTACTTC
>NA|TRBV5-1|NA|TRBJ2-2
CASSLAGVPGELFF
TGCGCCAGCAGCTTGGCCGGGGTCCCCGGGGAGCTGTTTTTT
>TRBD2|TRBV14|NA|TRBJ2-5
CASSQGTSNQETQYF
TGTGCCAGCAGCCAAGGGACTAGCAACCAAGAGACCCAGTACTTC
>NA|TRBV29-1|NA|TRBJ2-2
CSVETAGLTTGELFF
TGCAGCGTTGAAACGGCAGGGTTGACGACGGGGGAGCTGTTTTTT
>TRBD2|TRBV5-1|NA|TRBJ2-2
CASPNGTSGGPVTGELFF
TGCGCCAGCCCCAATGGGACTAGCGGGGGGCCGGTCACCGGGGAGCTGTTTTTT
>TRBD1|TRBV6-1|NA|TRBJ1-6
CASSGGDRGSSPLHF
TGTGCCAGCAGTGGTGGGGACAGGGGGTCTTCACCCCTCCACTTT
>TRBD1|TRBV5-1|NA|TRBJ1-2
CASSSPRQGSYGYTF
TGCGCCAGCAGCTCGCCGAGACAGGGGAGCTATGGCTACACCTTC
>NA|TRBV5-6|NA|TRBJ1-2
CASSDRLDYGYTF
TGTGCCAGCAGCGACAGATTGGACTATGGCTACACCTTC
>NA|TRBV4-2|NA|TRBJ1-5
CASSQDGRNSNQPQHF
TGTGCCAGCAGCCAAGATGGGAGGAACAGCAATCAGCCCCAGCATTTT